The clone carrying this T cell receptor (beta chain) was found many times. Antigen: not known. Enrolled ophthalmopathy patients presented with a Clinical Activity Score of at least 3, a NOSPECS grade of at least 4, and disease duration under 3 months. J was trimmed by 2 bases and V by 5 bases; bases with no gene match: 8. The CDR3 has 15 residues. TCR beta CDR3 regions were amplified from RNA transcripts. Initially, a first-round RT-PCR of the TCR CDR3 employed the HTBI primer set. TCRdb itself ran the multiplex PCR reads through MiXCR, one entry per CDR3 protein. The sample contains 500,000 to 750,000 distinct CDR3 sequences, 14% of which appear only once. This sample is part of a study of T cells in Graves' hyperthyroidism and ophthalmopathy. Overall study findings and caveats: Ophthalmopathy was told apart from stable hyperthyroidism by a 13 V-J model.

Sample: blood. The receptor was isolated from a woman between 18 and 30 years old with Graves' ophthalmopathy. The rearrangement uses TRBV12-3 or TRBV12-4 and TRBJ2-7, with 8 bases identical to TRBD2. In nucleotides, the CDR3 is TGTGCCAGCAGTCTCGGGGGGGGGGTTCCCTACGAGCAGTACTTC. This encodes CASSLGGGVPYEQYF.